This is a list of T cell receptor beta chains from one sample in a study of molecular identifiers for immune sequencing clone quantification. Using its own MiXCR run on the PCR reads, TCRdb lists one record per CDR3 protein. The sample holds 300,000 to 400,000 distinct CDR3 sequences, roughly 23% seen once. Sequencing used naive CD8+ T cells from blood, with Jurkat cell RNA spiked in. These receptors originate from a human donor in good health. Some libraries in this study had Jurkat cell RNA spiked in. CDR3s include the opening cysteine and the closing phenylalanine or tryptophan. Only part of the rows carry a size: once, few, many, or a class if the clone is expanded.

cdr3_aa | cdr3_length | j_call | clone_size | v_call
CASSSTGHEQYF | 12 | TRBJ2-7 | many | TRBV6-5
CASSPGPTGDTQYF | 14 | TRBJ2-3 | . | TRBV12-3/TRBV12-4
CSAREVVRNTGELFF | 15 | TRBJ2-2 | . | TRBV20-1
CASSSRGEAEGNEQFF | 16 | TRBJ2-1 | once | TRBV12-3/TRBV12-4
CASSETGTNSPLHF | 14 | TRBJ1-6 | many | TRBV7-9
CASRPPRQPYGYTF | 14 | TRBJ1-2 | few | TRBV27
CASSQTRVLDTEAFF | 15 | TRBJ1-1 | many | TRBV4-3
CSAAPTVPYEQYF | 13 | TRBJ2-7 | . | TRBV20-1
CASSLDLFGSYNEQFF | 16 | TRBJ2-1 | . | TRBV11-2
CASSLQDGVADLTDTQYF | 18 | TRBJ2-3 | many | TRBV7-9
CASSQDRYSSYNEQFF | 16 | TRBJ2-1 | many | TRBV4-3
CASSAAEGRGNNSPLHF | 17 | TRBJ1-6 | few | TRBV13
CASSLGVPGDTQYF | 14 | TRBJ2-3 | . | TRBV5-4
CASTPTAQETQYF | 13 | TRBJ2-5 | many | TRBV19
CASSPEGAQPQHF | 13 | TRBJ1-5 | few | TRBV9
CASSQDRHLQGTGELFF | 17 | TRBJ2-2 | few | TRBV4-3
CASSLERHIPEAFF | 14 | TRBJ1-1 | once | TRBV13
CACSQGYEQYF | 11 | TRBJ2-7 | many | TRBV28
CASSEAPGWQPQHF | 14 | TRBJ1-5 | many | TRBV6-1
CAGRGYNEQFF | 11 | TRBJ2-1 | many | TRBV2
CASSLRRGETQYF | 13 | TRBJ2-5 | few | TRBV12-3/TRBV12-4
CASSIGGMGQPQHF | 14 | TRBJ1-5 | few | TRBV19
CAWSVFQLTNYGYTF | 15 | TRBJ1-2 | many | TRBV30
CASSLLMLGRGPNYEQYF | 18 | TRBJ2-7 | many | TRBV27
CASQQGPFGEQFF | 13 | TRBJ2-1 | few | TRBV7-9
CSARSGYQETQYF | 13 | TRBJ2-5 | many | TRBV20-1
CASSFSTRGYEQYF | 14 | TRBJ2-7 | many | TRBV27
CASSLASRDPTEAFF | 15 | TRBJ1-1 | . | TRBV5-1
CATSQGQGAKNIQYF | 15 | TRBJ2-4 | many | TRBV24-1
CASSQGASYSENGYTF | 16 | TRBJ1-2 | few | TRBV4-3
CASSFSLGLAVTAGYEQYF | 19 | TRBJ2-7 | many | TRBV28
CASSQDSSGTQYEQYF | 16 | TRBJ2-7 | many | TRBV4-3
CASSYLGNRGLANTGELFF | 19 | TRBJ2-2 | many | TRBV6-6
CASSLYVGTAARQYF | 15 | TRBJ2-7 | . | TRBV27
CASSLDSWGYQPQHF | 15 | TRBJ1-5 | . | TRBV12-3/TRBV12-4
CASSYLGVNTEAFF | 14 | TRBJ1-1 | many | TRBV6-5
CASSLKRGQPQHF | 13 | TRBJ1-5 | few | TRBV5-1
CASSLGGDIDYEQYF | 15 | TRBJ2-7 | many | TRBV5-1
CASSLLEGSSGANVLTF | 17 | TRBJ2-6 | many | TRBV28